Listed below are T cell receptor beta chains from one sample, sequenced in a study of vaccination and CD4 T cells after COVID-19. From the PCR reads, TCRdb called clonotypes with MiXCR, one entry per CDR3 protein. In the table there are fewer than 15,000 distinct CDR3 sequences, roughly 30% of which are singletons. Antigens of these TCRs are unknown. The sample here was CD4+ T cells from blood, cultured in vitro, taken after SARS-CoV-2 vaccination. The receptor set was obtained from a human donor who had recovered from COVID-19. CDR3s include the opening cysteine and the closing phenylalanine or tryptophan. The D gene is left open where the match is weak. Only part of the rows carry a size: once, few, many, or a class if the clone is expanded.

v_gene: TRBV7-2
d_gene: NA
j_gene: TRBJ2-7
abundance: NA
CDR3aa: CASSSMGYGYEQYF
CDR3nt: TGTGCCAGCAGCTCAATGGGCTATGGATACGAGCAGTACTTC

v_gene: TRBV28
d_gene: NA
j_gene: TRBJ1-5
abundance: NA
CDR3aa: CASRTYGGGKPQHF
CDR3nt: TGTGCCAGCAGGACCTACGGGGGTGGTAAGCCCCAGCATTTT

v_gene: TRBV29-1
d_gene: NA
j_gene: TRBJ1-1
abundance: NA
CDR3aa: CSTRPGRGVVEAFF
CDR3nt: TGCAGCACCAGACCGGGTCGCGGTGTTGTTGAAGCTTTCTTT

v_gene: TRBV6-5
d_gene: NA
j_gene: TRBJ1-5
abundance: NA
CDR3aa: CAGSYSSSQPQHF
CDR3nt: TGTGCCGGCAGTTACTCTTCGAGTCAGCCCCAGCATTTT

v_gene: TRBV10-3
d_gene: TRBD2
j_gene: TRBJ2-7
abundance: NA
CDR3aa: CAISDSSRASGGLEQYF
CDR3nt: TGTGCCATCAGTGATTCTAGCCGGGCTAGCGGGGGACTCGAGCAGTACTTC

v_gene: TRBV5-4
d_gene: NA
j_gene: TRBJ2-3
abundance: few
CDR3aa: CASSFSTGGGDTQYF
CDR3nt: TGTGCCAGCAGCTTTTCGACAGGCGGCGGGGATACGCAGTATTTT

v_gene: TRBV5-1
d_gene: TRBD2
j_gene: TRBJ2-7
abundance: few
CDR3aa: CASSLGVGLALYEQYF
CDR3nt: TGCGCCAGCAGCTTGGGAGTGGGACTAGCGCTCTACGAGCAGTACTTC

v_gene: TRBV6-1
d_gene: NA
j_gene: TRBJ1-1
abundance: few
CDR3aa: CASSEAGDRTEAFF
CDR3nt: TGTGCCAGCAGTGAAGCAGGGGATCGCACTGAAGCTTTCTTT

v_gene: TRBV11-2
d_gene: NA
j_gene: TRBJ1-2
abundance: NA
CDR3aa: CATKTGSPNYGYTF
CDR3nt: TGTGCCACCAAAACAGGGTCCCCTAACTATGGCTACACCTTC

v_gene: TRBV19
d_gene: NA
j_gene: TRBJ1-2
abundance: NA
CDR3aa: CASRDAAHGYTF
CDR3nt: TGTGCCAGCCGGGACGCCGCTCATGGCTACACCTTC

v_gene: TRBV7-2
d_gene: TRBD2
j_gene: TRBJ2-7
abundance: few
CDR3aa: CASSPSGTRRDEQYF
CDR3nt: TGTGCCAGCAGCCCTTCCGGGACTAGGAGAGACGAGCAGTACTTC

v_gene: TRBV4-3
d_gene: NA
j_gene: TRBJ2-7
abundance: NA
CDR3aa: CASSQEGLGYEQYF
CDR3nt: TGCGCCAGCAGCCAAGAGGGTCTGGGTTACGAGCAGTACTTC

v_gene: TRBV18
d_gene: TRBD2
j_gene: TRBJ2-3
abundance: once
CDR3aa: CASSPPGGDTQYF
CDR3nt: TGTGCCAGCTCACCGCCGGGAGGAGATACGCAGTATTTT

v_gene: TRBV27
d_gene: NA
j_gene: TRBJ1-1
abundance: NA
CDR3aa: CASSIGGLGTEAFF
CDR3nt: TGTGCCAGCAGTATAGGCGGGCTGGGGACTGAAGCTTTCTTT

v_gene: TRBV24-1
d_gene: NA
j_gene: TRBJ2-1
abundance: NA
CDR3aa: CATSAEPPRGDEQFF
CDR3nt: TGTGCCACCAGTGCCGAACCCCCGAGAGGCGATGAGCAGTTCTTC

v_gene: TRBV19
d_gene: NA
j_gene: TRBJ2-3
abundance: NA
CDR3aa: CASRRNWGTDTQYF
CDR3nt: TGTGCCAGTAGGAGGAATTGGGGCACAGATACGCAGTATTTT

v_gene: TRBV19
d_gene: NA
j_gene: TRBJ1-2
abundance: medium-sized
CDR3aa: CASSIGSDRPYGYTF
CDR3nt: TGTGCCAGTAGTATAGGGTCCGACAGGCCCTATGGCTACACCTTC

v_gene: TRBV7-6
d_gene: TRBD1
j_gene: TRBJ1-5
abundance: NA
CDR3aa: CASSLAGTGIGQPQHF
CDR3nt: TGTGCCAGCAGCTTAGCGGGGACAGGGATTGGTCAGCCCCAGCATTTT

v_gene: TRBV20-1
d_gene: NA
j_gene: TRBJ2-7
abundance: few
CDR3aa: CSARRGGSSYEQYF
CDR3nt: TGCAGTGCTAGGAGGGGGGGGAGCTCCTACGAGCAGTACTTC

v_gene: TRBV24-1
d_gene: TRBD2
j_gene: TRBJ2-3
abundance: NA
CDR3aa: CATSDLAGSTDTQYF
CDR3nt: TGTGCCACCAGTGATTTAGCGGGGAGCACAGATACGCAGTATTTT

v_gene: TRBV28
d_gene: NA
j_gene: TRBJ2-3
abundance: NA
CDR3aa: CASTLGLNTDTQYF
CDR3nt: TGTGCCAGCACCCTGGGACTTAACACAGATACGCAGTATTTT

v_gene: TRBV20-1
d_gene: TRBD2
j_gene: TRBJ2-1
abundance: NA
CDR3aa: CSARTLAGGLGEQFF
CDR3nt: TGCAGTGCTAGAACTTTAGCGGGAGGTCTGGGCGAGCAGTTCTTC

v_gene: TRBV19
d_gene: TRBD1
j_gene: TRBJ1-2
abundance: once
CDR3aa: CASIPGTATNYGYTF
CDR3nt: TGTGCCAGTATCCCCGGGACAGCTACTAACTATGGCTACACCTTC

v_gene: TRBV20-1
d_gene: TRBD2
j_gene: TRBJ2-1
abundance: few
CDR3aa: CSARRTSGNLISGNEQFF
CDR3nt: TGCAGTGCTAGGCGGACTAGCGGGAATCTTATCTCGGGGAATGAGCAGTTCTTC

v_gene: TRBV27
d_gene: TRBD2
j_gene: TRBJ2-3
abundance: NA
CDR3aa: CASSLAGEDTQYF
CDR3nt: TGTGCCAGCAGCTTAGCGGGAGAGGATACGCAGTATTTT

v_gene: TRBV29-1
d_gene: TRBD2
j_gene: TRBJ2-7
abundance: NA
CDR3aa: CSVPRWASGPYEQYF
CDR3nt: TGCAGCGTTCCCCGCTGGGCTAGCGGTCCCTACGAGCAGTACTTC

v_gene: TRBV12-1
d_gene: NA
j_gene: TRBJ2-7
abundance: NA
CDR3aa: CASSPSGRGRLVYEQYF
CDR3nt: TGTGCCAGCAGCCCGTCTGGGCGGGGGAGGCTTGTCTACGAGCAGTACTTC

v_gene: TRBV11-2
d_gene: NA
j_gene: TRBJ1-1
abundance: few
CDR3aa: CASTYFLGPNTEAFF
CDR3nt: TGTGCCAGCACCTATTTTCTGGGACCCAACACTGAAGCTTTCTTT

v_gene: TRBV12-3/TRBV12-4
d_gene: NA
j_gene: TRBJ2-5
abundance: few
CDR3aa: CASSQETQYF
CDR3nt: TGTGCCAGCAGCCAAGAGACCCAGTACTTC

v_gene: TRBV4-2
d_gene: TRBD2
j_gene: TRBJ2-5
abundance: few
CDR3aa: CASSQGFTGGSETQYF
CDR3nt: TGTGCCAGCAGCCAAGGATTCACGGGAGGGTCGGAGACCCAGTACTTC

v_gene: TRBV2
d_gene: TRBD1
j_gene: TRBJ2-5
abundance: few
CDR3aa: CASSPGQGRKTQYF
CDR3nt: TGTGCCAGCAGCCCAGGACAGGGGCGAAAGACCCAGTACTTC

v_gene: TRBV9
d_gene: NA
j_gene: TRBJ1-5
abundance: NA
CDR3aa: CASSPTRNRNQPQHF
CDR3nt: TGTGCCAGCAGCCCCACCCGGAACCGCAATCAGCCCCAGCATTTT

v_gene: TRBV18
d_gene: NA
j_gene: TRBJ1-1
abundance: NA
CDR3aa: CANSPLLGGGTEAFF
CDR3nt: TGTGCCAACTCACCACTCCTGGGAGGCGGCACTGAAGCTTTCTTT

v_gene: TRBV6-1
d_gene: NA
j_gene: TRBJ1-3
abundance: NA
CDR3aa: CASSPRLREGNTIYF
CDR3nt: TGTGCCAGCAGTCCCCGACTTCGAGAGGGAAACACCATATATTTT

v_gene: TRBV5-5
d_gene: NA
j_gene: TRBJ2-3
abundance: few
CDR3aa: CASSLAGPSTDTQYF
CDR3nt: TGTGCCAGCAGCTTGGCCGGGCCTAGCACAGATACGCAGTATTTT

v_gene: TRBV6-2/TRBV6-3
d_gene: NA
j_gene: TRBJ1-1
abundance: NA
CDR3aa: CASSSPPSPDAEAFF
CDR3nt: TGTGCCAGCAGTTCCCCCCCTTCACCTGACGCTGAAGCTTTCTTT

v_gene: TRBV20-1
d_gene: NA
j_gene: TRBJ1-2
abundance: NA
CDR3aa: CTSRWDYGYTF
CDR3nt: TGCACTAGCAGGTGGGACTATGGCTACACCTTC

v_gene: TRBV28
d_gene: NA
j_gene: TRBJ1-1
abundance: NA
CDR3aa: CASSGQAGEAFF
CDR3nt: TGTGCCAGCAGCGGGCAAGCCGGTGAAGCTTTCTTT

v_gene: TRBV28
d_gene: NA
j_gene: TRBJ1-2
abundance: few
CDR3aa: CASTPPEGNYGYTF
CDR3nt: TGTGCCAGCACCCCACCAGAGGGGAACTATGGCTACACCTTC

v_gene: TRBV28
d_gene: TRBD2
j_gene: TRBJ2-1
abundance: few
CDR3aa: CASSSPLGGGYNEQFF
CDR3nt: TGTGCCAGCAGTTCTCCCCTCGGCGGGGGCTACAATGAGCAGTTCTTC

v_gene: TRBV4-3
d_gene: NA
j_gene: TRBJ1-5
abundance: NA
CDR3aa: CASSQDLYSGSLQHF
CDR3nt: TGCGCCAGCAGCCAAGATCTTTACTCCGGGTCCCTCCAGCATTTT

v_gene: TRBV4-1
d_gene: NA
j_gene: TRBJ1-2
abundance: NA
CDR3aa: CASSQNGGGFYGYTF
CDR3nt: TGCGCCAGCAGCCAAAACGGTGGGGGATTCTATGGCTACACCTTC

v_gene: TRBV4-3
d_gene: TRBD1
j_gene: TRBJ1-1
abundance: NA
CDR3aa: CASSQDLGLGQGGAAFF
CDR3nt: TGCGCCAGCAGCCAAGATCTCGGGTTAGGACAGGGGGGGGCTGCTTTCTTT

v_gene: TRBV7-2
d_gene: NA
j_gene: TRBJ1-6
abundance: few
CDR3aa: CASSLRDIASPLHF
CDR3nt: TGTGCCAGCAGCTTAAGAGACATCGCTTCACCCCTCCACTTT

v_gene: TRBV30
d_gene: TRBD1
j_gene: TRBJ1-1
abundance: NA
CDR3aa: CAWLRTGDGNTEAFF
CDR3nt: TGTGCCTGGTTGCGGACAGGGGACGGGAACACTGAAGCTTTCTTT

v_gene: TRBV6-1
d_gene: TRBD1
j_gene: TRBJ1-5
abundance: few
CDR3aa: CASSHQGDNQPQHF
CDR3nt: TGTGCCAGCAGTCACCAGGGGGATAATCAGCCCCAGCATTTT